The clone carrying this T cell receptor (beta chain) was counted at least ten times. The target antigen is unknown. This specimen belongs to a study of T cells after yellow fever vaccination. Study observations and caveats: Post-booster repertoires contained most primary-vaccination clones again (about 95% CD4, over 70% CD8). Weaker overall was a secondary response that nonetheless peaked faster, on day 5 versus 15.

TCRdb processed the 5' RACE reads anew with MiXCR; each CDR3 protein has one entry. The data contain approximately 61,000 distinct CDR3 sequences, approximately 6.5% of them singletons. There are 15 residues in the CDR3. Germline V gene lookup returns CDR1 SGDLS and CDR2 YYNGEE. V gave up 4 bases and J gave up 6 bases; unmatched junction bases: 8. The sequence came from a man between 18 and 35 years old who received the YFV17D yellow fever vaccine. Sequencing used CD8+ T cells sorted from PBMCs, obtained on the day of the first yellow fever vaccination. The J gene is TRBJ2-1, the V gene TRBV9; 9 nucleotides align to TRBD2. CDR3 amino acids: CASSSSGGLVNEQFF. The CDR3 DNA reads as TGTGCCAGCAGCTCGAGCGGGGGGCTAGTCAATGAGCAGTTCTTC. Full variable domain (outside the CDR3, taken from reference TRBV9 and TRBJ2-1): DSGVTQTPKHLITATGQRVTLRCSPRSGDLSVYWYQQSLDQGLQFLIQYYNGEERAKGNILERFSAQQFPDLHSELNLSSLELGDSALYFCASSSSGGLVNEQFFGPGTRLTVL.